Shown below are 18 T cell receptor beta chains from a single sample sequenced in a study of blood T cell repertoires in COVID-19. Some clones are missing from TCRdb's copy, which holds only in-frame ones; the method was immunoSEQ multiplex PCR. Among 200,000 to 250,000 clones, roughly nine tenths were seen once, and the ten largest hold about 1.7%. The material sequenced was peripheral blood. The receptors come from a woman aged 60 to 75 who had recovered from COVID-19.

This clone was seen just once. V is TRBV9 and J is TRBJ2-1, with D possibly matching TRBD2 (6 bases). This CDR3 region has 15 residues. Per the germline V gene, CDR1 is SGDLS and CDR2 is YYNGEE. V lost 0 bases, J lost 3 bases, and 10 bases lay in between. The CDR3 spells CASSVAGDRYNEQFF. CDR3 nucleotides: TGTGCCAGCAGCGTAGCGGGGGATCGCTACAATGAGCAGTTCTTC. The full variable domain, in which reference TRBV9 and TRBJ2-1 provide the parts outside the CDR3, is DSGVTQTPKHLITATGQRVTLRCSPRSGDLSVYWYQQSLDQGLQFLIQYYNGEERAKGNILERFSAQQFPDLHSELNLSSLELGDSALYFCASSVAGDRYNEQFFGPGTRLTVL.

This chain joins TRBV7-9 and TRBJ2-5, with 8 bases fitting TRBD1. This CDR3 is built from 13 residues. Germline-derived CDR1 and CDR2 are SEHNR and FQNEAQ (reference sequence). Unmatched junction bases numbered 4, after V lost 4 bases and J lost 6 bases. The CDR3 here is CASSSQGGKTQYF. CDR3 DNA: TGTGCCAGCAGCTCACAGGGGGGAAAGACCCAGTACTTC.

This chain connects TRBV5-1 to TRBJ1-2; 7 positions match TRBD1. CDR1 and CDR2 from the germline V gene are SGHRS and YFSETQ. V dropped 0 bases and J dropped 0; count of bases not matched to a gene: 8. The CDR3 contains 17 residues. Here the CDR3 reads CASSLAPNRGANYGYTF. As DNA, the CDR3 is TGCGCCAGCAGCTTGGCCCCCAACAGGGGCGCTAACTATGGCTACACCTTC.

The chain recombines TRBV5-4 with TRBJ1-2; 9 nucleotides line up with TRBD1. After removal of 4 bases from V and 1 base from J, the junction contained 8 bases not matched to a gene. Germline CDR1 reads SGHNT; CDR2 reads YYREEE (reference sequence). This CDR3 spans 16 amino acids. The CDR3 DNA sequence: TGTGCCAGCAGCCGTGCCGGGACAGGGATTAACTATGGCTACACCTTC. As protein: CASSRAGTGINYGYTF.

At least ten counts were recorded for this clone. J is TRBJ1-5 and V is TRBV12-5; D is unclear. V gave up 5 bases and J gave up 7 bases, with 9 bases separating them. Germline CDR1 and CDR2: LGHNT and FRNRAP. The CDR3 is 12 amino acids. The CDR3 is CASGVGGQPQHF. CDR3 sequence (DNA): TGTGCTAGTGGTGTGGGAGGCCAGCCCCAGCATTTT.

The chain employs TRBV2 and TRBJ1-5; D is uncertain. The germline CDR1 and CDR2 sequences are SNHLY and FYNNEI. The CDR3 loop spans 11 amino acids. Deletions cut 6 bases from V and 9 bases from J, with 9 bases between. The CDR3, as DNA: TGTGCCAGCAGCCTCCCCGGGCCCCAGCATTTT. Encoded protein: CASSLPGPQHF. Based on the CDR3 plus reference TRBV2 and TRBJ1-5, the full variable domain is EPEVTQTPSHQVTQMGQEVILRCVPISNHLYFYWYRQILGQKVEFLVSFYNNEISEKSEIFDDQFSVERPDGSNFTLKIRSTKLEDSAMYFCASSLPGPQHFGDGTRLSIL.

In nucleotides, the CDR3 is TGTGCCAGCTCCGGGGACACTACTTATGGCTACACCTTC. This sequence encodes CASSGDTTYGYTF. The V and J genes are TRBV11-2 and TRBJ1-2; D may be TRBD1 (6 bases). This CDR3 is 13 amino acids long. The V and J ends lost 8 bases and 5 bases respectively, with 15 bases between them. Germline V gives CDR1 SGHAT, CDR2 FQNNGV.

This rearrangement joins TRBV7-8 to TRBJ1-2; 11 nucleotides agree with TRBD1. V lost 2 bases to trimming and J lost 7 bases; unmatched junction nucleotides: 6. The CDR3 has 15 amino acids. Germline V gene lookup returns CDR1 SGHVS and CDR2 FQNEAQ. CDR3 DNA: TGTGCCAGCAGCTTATCTCGGACAGGGGGCAGTGGCTACACCTTC. Amino acid sequence: CASSLSRTGGSGYTF.

J is TRBJ2-2 and V is TRBV9, with 7 bases lining up with TRBD1. Germline-derived CDR1 and CDR2 are SGDLS and YYNGEE. The junction had 5 bases not matched to a gene; V was cut back by 3 bases and J by 3 bases. The CDR3 runs to 15 residues. The CDR3 DNA sequence: TGTGCCAGCAGCGGACAGGGCCGGGACACCGGGGAGCTGTTTTTT. Residues: CASSGQGRDTGELFF.

This sequence joins TRBV6-5 and TRBJ1-2; possibly TRBD1 for D (5 bases). The length of the CDR3 is 15 residues. Germline CDR1 is MNHEY and CDR2 is SVGAGI. V lost 5 bases, J lost 3 bases, and 16 bases lay in between. The CDR3 coding sequence is TGTGCCAGCAGTCCCGGGGGTACGGTGGACTATGGCTACACCTTC. Translation: CASSPGGTVDYGYTF.

The V and J genes are TRBV7-2 and TRBJ1-1; 9 bases match TRBD1. Unmatched junction bases numbered 7, after V lost 6 bases and J lost 5 bases. Germline V gene sequence: CDR1 SGHTA, CDR2 FQGNSA. The CDR3 extends over 14 amino acids. The CDR3 region is CASSSQTGGTEAFF. DNA for the CDR3: TGTGCCAGCAGTTCTCAGACAGGGGGGACTGAAGCTTTCTTT.

This clone has a handful of counts. The rearrangement uses TRBV12-3 or TRBV12-4 and TRBJ1-2; unclear D gene. The CDR3 is 12 residues long. Trimming removed 8 bases from V and 4 bases from J, with 11 bases in between. CDR3 coding DNA: TGTGCCAGCGGACGGGAGGCCTATGGCTACACCTTC. This encodes CASGREAYGYTF.

The chain carries TRBV28 and TRBJ1-2; 8 positions agree with TRBD1. V was clipped by 6 bases and J by 8 bases; unmatched bases: 8. Germline CDR1 MDHEN, CDR2 SYDVKM. This CDR3 comprises 13 residues. CDR3 region: CASSRQGNWGYTF. The CDR3 bases are TGTGCCAGCAGCCGACAGGGGAACTGGGGCTACACCTTC.

This clone was seen only once. The V call is TRBV4-1, the J call TRBJ2-2, with 8 positions matching TRBD2. The germline gives CDR1 MGHRA, CDR2 YSYEKL. Unmatched junction bases numbered 8, after V lost 4 bases and J lost 4 bases. The CDR3 spans 16 residues. The CDR3 DNA is TGCGCCAGCAGCCCCCCCAGCGGGGGAAGCACCGGGGAGCTGTTTTTT. Amino acid sequence: CASSPPSGGSTGELFF.

The rearrangement joins TRBV7-6 to TRBJ2-5, with TRBD2 identical over 7 bases. J gave up 4 bases and V 2 bases, and 7 bases lay outside the gene matches. This CDR3 spans 15 amino acids. Germline CDR1 is SGHVS and CDR2 is FNYEAQ. The CDR3 DNA follows: TGTGCCAGCAGCTTAATTCACCCGGGAGGAGAGACCCAGTACTTC. This gives the protein CASSLIHPGGETQYF.

The J gene is TRBJ2-1, the V gene TRBV15, with D maybe TRBD1 (5 bases). In germline, CDR1 is LNHNV, CDR2 YYDKDF (reference sequence). The CDR3 contains 15 residues. Deletions cut 0 bases from V and 5 bases from J, with 11 bases between. The CDR3 DNA follows: TGTGCCACCAGCAGAGATCCTGGCAGGGACAATGAGCAGTTCTTC. Translating it yields CATSRDPGRDNEQFF.

This rearrangement joins TRBV12-3 or TRBV12-4 to TRBJ2-3, with unresolved D. This CDR3 comprises 13 residues. Trimming removed 1 base at V and 2 bases at J, with 4 bases between. CDR3 DNA sequence: TGTGCCAGCAGTTTAGATCACACAGATACGCAGTATTTT. This sequence encodes CASSLDHTDTQYF.

The genes are TRBV5-1 and TRBJ2-5; TRBD2 matches 8 bases. Germline V lookup: CDR1 SGHRS, CDR2 YFSETQ. V dropped 4 bases and J dropped 4; count of bases not matched to a gene: 9. The CDR3 is 15 residues long. CDR3 protein: CASSRAGAPSETQYF. The DNA for the CDR3 is TGCGCCAGCAGCCGAGCGGGGGCCCCGTCAGAGACCCAGTACTTC.